A single T cell receptor (beta chain) is shown here with its context. This specimen comes from a study of sequential checkpoint blockade in melanoma. Some clones are missing from TCRdb's copy, which holds only in-frame ones; the method was immunoSEQ multiplex PCR. The sample carries 4,200 or so clones, less than 25% recorded once. Treatment in this sample: randomized to nivolumab then ipilimumab (arm A) or the reverse (arm B). The CDR3 runs to 14 residues. Trimming cost V 3 bases and J 7 bases; bases outside gene matches: 7. Germline V gives CDR1 SQVTM, CDR2 ANQGSEA. The gene calls are TRBV29-1 and TRBJ2-1; 9 bases are shared with TRBD1. The receptor's source is a human donor with melanoma. The material was tumor tissue (inferred from file names), obtained from a patient given nivolumab and ipilimumab in sequence. CDR3 in amino acids: CSVEARQGVNEQFF. In DNA form, the CDR3 reads TGCAGCGTTGAGGCGAGACAGGGGGTTAATGAGCAGTTCTTC.